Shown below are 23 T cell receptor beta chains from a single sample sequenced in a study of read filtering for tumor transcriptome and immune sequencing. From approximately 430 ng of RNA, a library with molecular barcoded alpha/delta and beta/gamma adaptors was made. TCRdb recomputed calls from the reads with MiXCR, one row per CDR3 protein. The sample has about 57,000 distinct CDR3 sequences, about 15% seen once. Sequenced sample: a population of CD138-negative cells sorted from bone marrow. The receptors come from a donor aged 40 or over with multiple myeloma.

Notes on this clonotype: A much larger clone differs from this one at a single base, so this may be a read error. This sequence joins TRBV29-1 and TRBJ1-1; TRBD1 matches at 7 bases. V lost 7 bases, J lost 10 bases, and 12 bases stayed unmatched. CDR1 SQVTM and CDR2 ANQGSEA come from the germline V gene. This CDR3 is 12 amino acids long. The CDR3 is CSAHLRGFVAFF. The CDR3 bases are TGCAGCGCGCACCTCAGGGGGTTCGTAGCTTTCTTT.

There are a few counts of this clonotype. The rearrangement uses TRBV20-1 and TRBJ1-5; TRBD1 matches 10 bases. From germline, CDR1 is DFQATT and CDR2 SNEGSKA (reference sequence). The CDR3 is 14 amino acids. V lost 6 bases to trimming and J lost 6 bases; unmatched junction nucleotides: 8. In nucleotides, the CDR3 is TGCAGTGCCCCGGGACAGGGGTCGGGTCAGCCCCAGCATTTT. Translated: CSAPGQGSGQPQHF.

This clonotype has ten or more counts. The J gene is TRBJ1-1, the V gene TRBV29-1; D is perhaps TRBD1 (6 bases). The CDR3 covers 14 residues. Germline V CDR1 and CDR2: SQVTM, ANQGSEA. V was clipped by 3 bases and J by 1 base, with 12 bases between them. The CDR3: CSVEVGTPNTEAFF. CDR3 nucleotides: TGCAGCGTTGAGGTGGGGACACCGAACACTGAAGCTTTCTTT.

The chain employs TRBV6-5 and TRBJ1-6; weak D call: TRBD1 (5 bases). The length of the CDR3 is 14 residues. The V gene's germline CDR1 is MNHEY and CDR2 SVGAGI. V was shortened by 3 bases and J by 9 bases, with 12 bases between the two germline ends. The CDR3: CASSYPGRVSPLHF. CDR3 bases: TGTGCCAGCAGTTATCCAGGGAGGGTTTCACCCCTCCACTTT.

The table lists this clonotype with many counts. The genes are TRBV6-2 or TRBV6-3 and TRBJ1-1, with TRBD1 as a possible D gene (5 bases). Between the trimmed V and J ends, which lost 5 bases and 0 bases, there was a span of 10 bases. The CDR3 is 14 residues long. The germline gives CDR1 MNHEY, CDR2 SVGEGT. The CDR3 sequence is CASSTRQLNTEAFF. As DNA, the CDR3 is TGTGCCAGCAGTACGAGACAGTTGAACACTGAAGCTTTCTTT.

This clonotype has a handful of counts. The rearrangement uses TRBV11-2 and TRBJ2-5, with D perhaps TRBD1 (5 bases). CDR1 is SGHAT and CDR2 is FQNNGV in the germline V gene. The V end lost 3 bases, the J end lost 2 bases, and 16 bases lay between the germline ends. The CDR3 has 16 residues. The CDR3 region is CASSFGSVRQQETQYF. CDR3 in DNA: TGTGCCAGCAGCTTTGGGTCAGTGCGACAGCAAGAGACCCAGTACTTC.

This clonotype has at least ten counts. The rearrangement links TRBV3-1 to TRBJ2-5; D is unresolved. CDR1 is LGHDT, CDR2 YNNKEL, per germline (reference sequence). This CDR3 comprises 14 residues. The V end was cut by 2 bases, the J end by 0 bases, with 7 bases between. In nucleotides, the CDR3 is TGTGCCAGCAGCCAAAAGGAGTACCAAGAGACCCAGTACTTC. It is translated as CASSQKEYQETQYF.

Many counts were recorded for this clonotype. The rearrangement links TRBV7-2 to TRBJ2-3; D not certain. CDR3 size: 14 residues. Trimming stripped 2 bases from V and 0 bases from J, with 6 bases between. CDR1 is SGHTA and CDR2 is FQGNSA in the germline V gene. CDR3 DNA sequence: TGTGCCAGCAGCTTATTTCGCAGCACAGATACGCAGTATTTT. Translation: CASSLFRSTDTQYF.

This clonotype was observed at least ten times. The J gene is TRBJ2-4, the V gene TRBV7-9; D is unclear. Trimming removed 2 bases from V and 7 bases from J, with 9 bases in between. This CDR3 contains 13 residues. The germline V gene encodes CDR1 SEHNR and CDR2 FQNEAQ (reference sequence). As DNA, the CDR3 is TGTGCCAGCAGCTTAAGGACGGAGAACATTCAGTACTTC. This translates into CASSLRTENIQYF.

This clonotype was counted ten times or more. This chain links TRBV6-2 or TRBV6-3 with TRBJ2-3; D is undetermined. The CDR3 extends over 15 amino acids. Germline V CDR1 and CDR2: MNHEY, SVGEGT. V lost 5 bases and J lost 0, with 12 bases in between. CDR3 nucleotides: TGTGCCAGCAGTGACGGCCTTCTTAGCACAGATACGCAGTATTTT. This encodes CASSDGLLSTDTQYF.

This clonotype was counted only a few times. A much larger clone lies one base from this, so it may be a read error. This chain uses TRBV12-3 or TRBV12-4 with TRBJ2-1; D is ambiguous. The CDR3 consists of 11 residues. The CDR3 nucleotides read TGTGCCAGCATTCGGCACAATGGGCAGTTCTTC. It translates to CASIRHNGQFF.

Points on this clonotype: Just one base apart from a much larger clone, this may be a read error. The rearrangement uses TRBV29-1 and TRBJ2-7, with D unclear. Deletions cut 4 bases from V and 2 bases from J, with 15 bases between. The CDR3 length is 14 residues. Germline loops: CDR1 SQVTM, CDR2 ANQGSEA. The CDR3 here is CSVGRARSPYEQYF. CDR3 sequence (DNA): TGCAGCGTTGGACGCGCGAGGAGCCCCTACGAGCAGTACTTC.

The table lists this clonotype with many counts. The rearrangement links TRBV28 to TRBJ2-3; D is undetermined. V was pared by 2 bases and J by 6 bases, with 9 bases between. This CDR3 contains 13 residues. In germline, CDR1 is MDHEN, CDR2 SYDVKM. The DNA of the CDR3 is TGTGCCAGCAGTTTACCCACCCTGGATACGCAGTATTTT. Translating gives CASSLPTLDTQYF.

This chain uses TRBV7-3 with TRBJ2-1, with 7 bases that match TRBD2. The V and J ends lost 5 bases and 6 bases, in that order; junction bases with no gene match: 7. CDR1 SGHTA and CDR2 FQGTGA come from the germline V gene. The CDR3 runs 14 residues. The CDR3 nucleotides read TGTGCCAGCAGCCTGACCTCTAGCGGCAATGAGCAGTTCTTC. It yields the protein CASSLTSSGNEQFF.

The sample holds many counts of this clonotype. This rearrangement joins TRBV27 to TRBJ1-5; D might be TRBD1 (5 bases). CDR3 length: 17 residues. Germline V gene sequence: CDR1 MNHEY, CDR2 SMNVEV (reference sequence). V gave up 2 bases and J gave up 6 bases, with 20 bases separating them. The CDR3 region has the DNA TGTGCCAGCAGTTTAATTTCGGGGAGGCAGGGAGGTCAGCCCCAGCATTTT. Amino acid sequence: CASSLISGRQGGQPQHF.

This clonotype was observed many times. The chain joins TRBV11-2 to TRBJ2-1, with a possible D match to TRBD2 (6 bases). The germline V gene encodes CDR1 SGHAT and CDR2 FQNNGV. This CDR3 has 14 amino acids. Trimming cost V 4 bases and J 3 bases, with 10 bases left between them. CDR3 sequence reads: CASSSTSRYNEQFF. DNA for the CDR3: TGTGCCAGCAGCTCTACTAGCCGCTACAATGAGCAGTTCTTC.

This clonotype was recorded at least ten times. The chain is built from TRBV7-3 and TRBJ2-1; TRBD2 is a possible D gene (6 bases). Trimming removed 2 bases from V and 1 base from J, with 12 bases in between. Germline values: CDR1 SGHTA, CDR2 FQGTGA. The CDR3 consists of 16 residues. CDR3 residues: CASSLGAGWSYNEQFF. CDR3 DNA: TGTGCCAGCAGCTTAGGGGCGGGATGGTCCTACAATGAGCAGTTCTTC.

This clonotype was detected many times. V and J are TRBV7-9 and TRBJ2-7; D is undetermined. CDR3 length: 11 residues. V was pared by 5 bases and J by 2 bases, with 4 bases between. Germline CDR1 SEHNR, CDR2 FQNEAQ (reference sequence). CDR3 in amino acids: CASSAAYEQYF. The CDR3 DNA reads TGTGCCAGCAGCGCCGCCTACGAGCAGTACTTC.

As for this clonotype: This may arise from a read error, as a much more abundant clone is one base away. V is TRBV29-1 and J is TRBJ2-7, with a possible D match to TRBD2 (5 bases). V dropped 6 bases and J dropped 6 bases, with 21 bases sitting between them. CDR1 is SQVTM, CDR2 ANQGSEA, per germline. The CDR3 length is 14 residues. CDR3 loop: CSVVPGSQSLEQYF. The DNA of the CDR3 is TGCAGCGTAGTACCGGGAAGTCAATCACTCGAGCAGTACTTC.

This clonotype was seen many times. The CDR3 sequence: CASSADIMWGEAFF. The CDR3 bases are TGCGCCAGCAGCGCGGACATCATGTGGGGTGAAGCTTTCTTT. The chain is built from TRBV5-1 and TRBJ1-1, with D perhaps matching TRBD1 (5 bases). Trimming took off 4 bases at V and 7 bases at J, with 17 bases between the two ends. This CDR3 comprises 14 residues. Germline-derived CDR1 and CDR2 are SGHRS and YFSETQ. Based on the CDR3 plus reference TRBV5-1 and TRBJ1-1, the full variable domain is KAGVTQTPRYLIKTRGQQVTLSCSPISGHRSVSWYQQTPGQGLQFLFEYFSETQRNKGNFPGRFSGRQFSNSRSEMNVSTLELGDSALYLCASSADIMWGEAFFGQGTRLTVV.

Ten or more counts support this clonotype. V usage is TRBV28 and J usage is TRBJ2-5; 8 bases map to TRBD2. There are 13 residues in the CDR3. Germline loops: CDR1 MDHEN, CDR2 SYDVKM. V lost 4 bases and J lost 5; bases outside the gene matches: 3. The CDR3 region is CASSSPSGETQYF. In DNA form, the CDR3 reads TGTGCCAGCAGTTCACCTAGCGGGGAGACCCAGTACTTC.

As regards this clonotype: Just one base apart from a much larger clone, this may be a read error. CDR3: CASMGTGYADTQYF. The DNA of the CDR3 is TGTGCCAGCATGGGGACAGGATATGCAGATACGCAGTATTTT. J is TRBJ2-3 and V is TRBV27, with TRBD1 matching over 8 bases. Germline V gives CDR1 MNHEY, CDR2 SMNVEV (reference sequence). The CDR3 is 14 residues long. J lost 4 bases, V lost 7 bases, and 7 bases had no gene match.

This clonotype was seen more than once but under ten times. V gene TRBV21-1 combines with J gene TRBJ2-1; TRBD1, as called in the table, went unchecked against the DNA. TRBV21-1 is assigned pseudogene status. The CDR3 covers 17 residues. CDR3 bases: TGTGCCAGCAGCAAATGTGATGCGGGGGGTTCCTACAATGAGCAGTTCTTC. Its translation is CASSKCDAGGSYNEQFF.